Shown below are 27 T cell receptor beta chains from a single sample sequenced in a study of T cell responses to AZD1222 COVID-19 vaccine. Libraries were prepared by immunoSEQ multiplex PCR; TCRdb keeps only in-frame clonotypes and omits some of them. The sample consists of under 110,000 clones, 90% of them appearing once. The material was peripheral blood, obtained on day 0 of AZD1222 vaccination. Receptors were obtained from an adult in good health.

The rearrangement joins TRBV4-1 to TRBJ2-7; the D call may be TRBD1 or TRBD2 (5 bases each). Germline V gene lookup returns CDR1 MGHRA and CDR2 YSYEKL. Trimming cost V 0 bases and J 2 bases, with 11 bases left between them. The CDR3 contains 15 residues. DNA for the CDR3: TGCGCCAGCAGCCAAGATTGGGGGACGCCCTACGAGCAGTACTTC. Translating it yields CASSQDWGTPYEQYF.

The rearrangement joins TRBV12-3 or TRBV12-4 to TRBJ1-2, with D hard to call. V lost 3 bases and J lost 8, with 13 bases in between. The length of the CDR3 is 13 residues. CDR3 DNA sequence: TGTGCCAGCAGTTTTCCTGGAAGTCGGGGCTACACCTTC. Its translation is CASSFPGSRGYTF.

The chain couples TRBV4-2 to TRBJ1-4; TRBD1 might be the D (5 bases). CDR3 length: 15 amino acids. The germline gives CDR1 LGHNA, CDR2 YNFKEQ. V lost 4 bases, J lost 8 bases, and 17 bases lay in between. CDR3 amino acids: CASSRTGPGEEKLFF. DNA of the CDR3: TGTGCCAGCAGCCGAACAGGCCCCGGGGAAGAAAAACTGTTTTTT.

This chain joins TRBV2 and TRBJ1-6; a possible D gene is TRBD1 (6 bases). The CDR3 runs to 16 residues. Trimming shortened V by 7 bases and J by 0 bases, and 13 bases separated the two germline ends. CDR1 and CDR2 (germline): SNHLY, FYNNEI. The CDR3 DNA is TGTGCCAGCACCGAGGGGGGGAGCTCCTATAATTCACCCCTCCACTTT. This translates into CASTEGGSSYNSPLHF.

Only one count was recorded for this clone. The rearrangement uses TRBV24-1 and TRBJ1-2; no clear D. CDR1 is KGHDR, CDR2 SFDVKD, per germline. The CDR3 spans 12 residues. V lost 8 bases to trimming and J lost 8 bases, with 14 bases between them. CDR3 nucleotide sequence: TGTGCCACCATGGGTCAAGAGGAGGGCTACACCTTC. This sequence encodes CATMGQEEGYTF.

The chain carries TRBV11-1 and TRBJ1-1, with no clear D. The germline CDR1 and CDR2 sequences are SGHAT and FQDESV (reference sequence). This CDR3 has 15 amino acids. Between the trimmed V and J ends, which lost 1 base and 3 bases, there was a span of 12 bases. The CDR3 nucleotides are TGTGCCAGCAGCTTAGTCCGGGGAGGGTACACTGAAGCTTTCTTT. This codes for CASSLVRGGYTEAFF. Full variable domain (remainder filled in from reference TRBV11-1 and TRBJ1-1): EAEVAQSPRYKITEKSQAVAFWCDPISGHATLYWYRQILGQGPELLVQFQDESVVDDSQLPKDRFSAERLKGVDSTLKIQPAELGDSAMYLCASSLVRGGYTEAFFGQGTRLTVV.

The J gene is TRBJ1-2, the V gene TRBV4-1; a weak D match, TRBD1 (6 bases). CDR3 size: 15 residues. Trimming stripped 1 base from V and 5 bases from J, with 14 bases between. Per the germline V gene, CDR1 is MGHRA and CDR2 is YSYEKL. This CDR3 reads CASSQGSGDVYGYTF. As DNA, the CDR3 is TGCGCCAGCAGCCAAGGGTCAGGGGACGTATATGGCTACACCTTC.

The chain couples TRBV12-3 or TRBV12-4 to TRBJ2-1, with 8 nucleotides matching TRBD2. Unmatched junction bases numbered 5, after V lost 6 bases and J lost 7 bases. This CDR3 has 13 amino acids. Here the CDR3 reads CASRRGVNNEQFF. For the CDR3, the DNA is TGTGCCAGCAGGCGGGGGGTCAATAATGAGCAGTTCTTC.

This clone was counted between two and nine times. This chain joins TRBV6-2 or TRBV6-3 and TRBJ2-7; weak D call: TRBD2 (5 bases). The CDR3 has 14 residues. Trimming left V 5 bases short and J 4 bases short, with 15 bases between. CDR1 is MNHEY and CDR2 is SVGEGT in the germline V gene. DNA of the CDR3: TGTGCCAGCAGTCGTGGCGGAGGAATTTACGAGCAGTACTTC. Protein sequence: CASSRGGGIYEQYF.

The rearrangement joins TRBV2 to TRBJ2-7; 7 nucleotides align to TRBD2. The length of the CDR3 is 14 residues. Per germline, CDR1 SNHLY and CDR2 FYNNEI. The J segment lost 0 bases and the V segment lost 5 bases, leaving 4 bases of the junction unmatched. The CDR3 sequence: CASSRLADSYEQYF. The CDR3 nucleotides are TGTGCCAGCAGTCGGCTAGCGGACTCCTACGAGCAGTACTTC.

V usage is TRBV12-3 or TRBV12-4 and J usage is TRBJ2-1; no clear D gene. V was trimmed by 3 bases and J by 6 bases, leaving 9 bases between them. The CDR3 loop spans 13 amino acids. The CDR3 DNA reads TGTGCCAGCAGTTTTTCTGGGTCCAATGAGCAGTTCTTC. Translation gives CASSFSGSNEQFF.

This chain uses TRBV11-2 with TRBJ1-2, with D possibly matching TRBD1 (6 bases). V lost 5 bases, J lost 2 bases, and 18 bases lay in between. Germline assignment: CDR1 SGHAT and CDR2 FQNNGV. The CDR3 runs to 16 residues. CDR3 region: CASSRYDAGQNYGYTF. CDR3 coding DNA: TGTGCCAGCAGCCGATACGATGCGGGACAAAACTATGGCTACACCTTC.

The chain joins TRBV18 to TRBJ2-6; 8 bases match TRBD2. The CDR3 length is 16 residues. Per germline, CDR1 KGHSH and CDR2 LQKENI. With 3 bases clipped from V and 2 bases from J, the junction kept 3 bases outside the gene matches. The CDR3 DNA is TGTGCCAGCTCACCTCCGGGACTAGCTGGGGCCAACGTCCTGACTTTC. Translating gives CASSPPGLAGANVLTF.

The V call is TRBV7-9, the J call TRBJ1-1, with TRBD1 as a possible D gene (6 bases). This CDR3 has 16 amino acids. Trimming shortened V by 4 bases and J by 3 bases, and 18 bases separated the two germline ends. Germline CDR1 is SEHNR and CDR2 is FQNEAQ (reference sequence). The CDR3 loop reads CASSSMGVRGYTEAFF. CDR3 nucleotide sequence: TGTGCCAGCAGCTCTATGGGGGTGAGGGGGTACACTGAAGCTTTCTTT.

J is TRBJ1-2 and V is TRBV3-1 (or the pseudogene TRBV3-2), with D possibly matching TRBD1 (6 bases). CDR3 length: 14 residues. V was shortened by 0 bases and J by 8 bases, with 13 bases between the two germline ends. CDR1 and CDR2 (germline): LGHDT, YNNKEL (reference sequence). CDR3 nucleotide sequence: TGTGCCAGCAGCCAAGATTCGGACAGCCGGGGCTACACCTTC. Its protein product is CASSQDSDSRGYTF.

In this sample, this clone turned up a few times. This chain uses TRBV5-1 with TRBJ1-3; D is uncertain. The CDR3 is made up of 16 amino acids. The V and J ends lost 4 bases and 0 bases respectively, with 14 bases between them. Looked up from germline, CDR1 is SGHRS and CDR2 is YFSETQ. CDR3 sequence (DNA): TGCGCCAGCAGCCTACACACGGCACTCTCTGGAAACACCATATATTTT. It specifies CASSLHTALSGNTIYF.

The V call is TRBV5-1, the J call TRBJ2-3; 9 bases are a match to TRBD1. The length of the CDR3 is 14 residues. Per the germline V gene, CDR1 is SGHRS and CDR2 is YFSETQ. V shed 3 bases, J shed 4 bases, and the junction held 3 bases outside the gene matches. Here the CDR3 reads CASSSGQGADTQYF. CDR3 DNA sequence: TGCGCCAGCAGCTCGGGACAGGGAGCAGATACGCAGTATTTT.

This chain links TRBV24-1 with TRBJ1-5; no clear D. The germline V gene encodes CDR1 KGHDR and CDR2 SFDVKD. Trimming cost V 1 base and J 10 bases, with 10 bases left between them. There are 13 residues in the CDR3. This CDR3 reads CATSDFWGRPQHF. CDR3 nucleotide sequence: TGTGCCACCAGTGATTTCTGGGGAAGACCCCAGCATTTT.

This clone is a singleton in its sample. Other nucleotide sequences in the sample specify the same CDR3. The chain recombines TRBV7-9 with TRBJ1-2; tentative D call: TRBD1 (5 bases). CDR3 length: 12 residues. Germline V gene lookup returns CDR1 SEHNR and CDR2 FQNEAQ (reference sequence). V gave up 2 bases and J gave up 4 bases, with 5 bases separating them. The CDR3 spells CASSLRGYGYTF. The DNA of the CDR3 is TGTGCCAGCAGCTTAAGGGGCTATGGCTACACCTTC.

CDR3 nucleotide sequence: TGTGCCAGCAGTCTACACGGAAGGGGGTCACCCCTCCACTTT. It is translated as CASSLHGRGSPLHF. The genes are TRBV27 and TRBJ1-6; weak D call: TRBD1 (6 bases). Germline loops: CDR1 MNHEY, CDR2 SMNVEV (reference sequence). The CDR3 has 14 residues. The ends were cut back, 5 bases at V and 10 bases at J, with 15 bases in the middle.

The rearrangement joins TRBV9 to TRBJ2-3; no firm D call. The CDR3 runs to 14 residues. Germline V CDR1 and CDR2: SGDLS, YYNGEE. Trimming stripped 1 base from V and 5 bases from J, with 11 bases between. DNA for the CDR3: TGTGCCAGCAGCGTAAGCCATGAAGGAGATACGCAGTATTTT. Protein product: CASSVSHEGDTQYF.

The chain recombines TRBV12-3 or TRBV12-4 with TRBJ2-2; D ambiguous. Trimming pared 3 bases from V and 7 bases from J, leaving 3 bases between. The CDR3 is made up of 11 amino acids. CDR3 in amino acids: CASSFSGELFF. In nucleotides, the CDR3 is TGTGCCAGCAGTTTTAGCGGGGAGCTGTTTTTT.

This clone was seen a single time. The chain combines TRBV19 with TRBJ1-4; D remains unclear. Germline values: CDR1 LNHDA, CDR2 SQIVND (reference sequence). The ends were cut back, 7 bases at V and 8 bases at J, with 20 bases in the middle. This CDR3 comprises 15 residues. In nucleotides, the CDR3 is TGTGCCAGTACCCTCGGGCCTATCGGAGGAGAAAAACTGTTTTTT. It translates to CASTLGPIGGEKLFF.

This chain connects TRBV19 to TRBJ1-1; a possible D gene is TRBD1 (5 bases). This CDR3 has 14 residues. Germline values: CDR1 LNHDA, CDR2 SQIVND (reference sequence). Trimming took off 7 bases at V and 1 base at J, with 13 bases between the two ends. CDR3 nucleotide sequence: TGTGCCAGTAAAAAGAGGGGCCAGAACACTGAAGCTTTCTTT. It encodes CASKKRGQNTEAFF.

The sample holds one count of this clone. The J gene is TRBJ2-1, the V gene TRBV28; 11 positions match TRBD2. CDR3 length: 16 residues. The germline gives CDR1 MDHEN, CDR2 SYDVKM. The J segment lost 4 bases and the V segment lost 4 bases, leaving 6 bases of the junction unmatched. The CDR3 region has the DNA TGTGCCAGCAGTTCAAGTAGCGGGGGGGGTTACAATGAGCAGTTCTTC. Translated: CASSSSSGGGYNEQFF.

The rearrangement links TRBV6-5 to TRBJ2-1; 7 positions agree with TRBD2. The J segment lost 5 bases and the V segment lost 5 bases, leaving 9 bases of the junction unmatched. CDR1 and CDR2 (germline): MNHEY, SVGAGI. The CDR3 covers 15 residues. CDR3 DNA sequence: TGTGCCAGCAGTCGCGGCGGGGGAGGTGACAATGAGCAGTTCTTC. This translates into CASSRGGGGDNEQFF.

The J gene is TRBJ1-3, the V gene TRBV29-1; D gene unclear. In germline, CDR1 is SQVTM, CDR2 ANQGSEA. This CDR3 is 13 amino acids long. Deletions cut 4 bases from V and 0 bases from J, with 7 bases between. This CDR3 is CSVADYSGNTIYF. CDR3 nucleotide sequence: TGCAGCGTTGCTGACTACTCTGGAAACACCATATATTTT.